The clone carrying this T cell receptor beta chain was recorded once. CDR3 length: 15 amino acids. The trim removed 6 bases at V and 4 bases at J, leaving 4 bases unmatched. Germline V gene sequence: CDR1 LNHDA, CDR2 SQIVND (reference sequence). TCRdb's copy holds only in-frame clones and misses some; the assay was immunoSEQ multiplex PCR. This table holds approximately 99,000 clones, roughly 84% found once. This sample stems from a study of blood T cell repertoires in COVID-19. Background on the study: T cells, B-cell-depleted T cells, or PBMCs supplied cDNA or gDNA.

This TCR was recovered from a man between 65 and 79 years old with active or convalescent COVID-19. Sequencing input: peripheral blood. V gene TRBV19 combines with J gene TRBJ2-6; 9 nucleotides agree with TRBD1. For the CDR3, the DNA is TGTGCCAGTAGGTACAGGGGGCAAGGGGCCAACGTCCTGACTTTC. Translation gives CASRYRGQGANVLTF.